Presented here are 14 T cell receptor beta chains from one specimen sequenced in a study of STAT5B mutations in CD4+ large granular lymphocyte leukemia. The assay was immunoSEQ multiplex PCR, and TCRdb's table has in-frame clones only and misses some. Among roughly 30,000 clones, roughly 72% were seen once, and the ten largest hold 2%. Source material: CD4+ T cells from blood buffy coats. Receptor source: a human donor in good health.

The rearrangement links TRBV28 to TRBJ2-7, with D perhaps matching TRBD1 (6 bases). The CDR3 is 14 amino acids. Trimming cost V 5 bases and J 4 bases, with 15 bases left between them. Germline V gene sequence: CDR1 MDHEN, CDR2 SYDVKM. DNA for the CDR3: TGTGCCAGCAGTCGGGCAGGGGTCGGGTACGAGCAGTACTTC. This sequence encodes CASSRAGVGYEQYF.

The chain joins TRBV19 to TRBJ1-1; D is unresolved. With 3 bases removed from V and 5 bases from J, the gap between germline ends came to 7 bases. From germline, CDR1 is LNHDA and CDR2 SQIVND (reference sequence). The CDR3 is made up of 12 amino acids. The CDR3 region has the DNA TGTGCCAGTAGTATGTTGGGGACTGAAGCTTTCTTT. This sequence encodes CASSMLGTEAFF.

The chain links TRBV5-6 to TRBJ2-3; 10 bases map to TRBD1. The CDR3 is 16 amino acids. J was trimmed by 3 bases and V by 4 bases; bases with no gene match: 8. Germline CDR1 reads SGHDT; CDR2 reads YYEEEE. The CDR3 spells CASSPTTGGLTDTQYF. Here the CDR3 DNA reads TGTGCCAGCAGCCCCACGACAGGGGGCCTAACAGATACGCAGTATTTT.

For this clone: Germline and junction disagree at one end, which may indicate a read error. V gene TRBV5-4 combines with J gene TRBJ1-2; 9 positions agree with TRBD1. This CDR3 is 13 amino acids long. Per the germline V gene, CDR1 is SGHNT and CDR2 is YYREEE (reference sequence). Here the CDR3 DNA reads TGTGCCAGCACCTTGACAGGGGGTAATGGCTACACCTTC. Translated, it gives CASTLTGGNGYTF.

The V gene is TRBV5-1, the J gene TRBJ1-2, with D possibly matching TRBD1 (5 bases). V shed 0 bases and J shed 6 bases, with 9 bases lying between them. This CDR3 spans 13 amino acids. The V gene's germline CDR1 is SGHRS and CDR2 YFSETQ. CDR3 nucleotide sequence: TGCGCCAGCAGCTTGGAAGGGGAGGATGGCTACACCTTC. This sequence encodes CASSLEGEDGYTF.

The chain has TRBV5-5 and TRBJ2-1; either TRBD1 or TRBD2 may supply D (6 bases each). The V gene lost 2 bases and the J gene lost 7 bases, with 7 bases spanning the gap. The CDR3 spans 12 residues. From germline, CDR1 is SGHKS and CDR2 YYEKEE (reference sequence). CDR3 in amino acids: CASSLGGNEQFF. The CDR3 DNA is TGTGCCAGCAGCTTAGGGGGGAATGAGCAGTTCTTC.

V gene TRBV4-3 combines with J gene TRBJ1-6; D is possibly TRBD1 (5 bases). Germline V CDR1 and CDR2: LGHNA, YSLEER. V was trimmed by 1 base and J by 8 bases, leaving 12 bases between them. The CDR3 sequence is 15 residues long. CDR3 DNA sequence: TGCGCCAGCAGCCAAGCGGTGGGGGGTGATTCACCCCTCCACTTT. Protein sequence: CASSQAVGGDSPLHF.

This clone has only a few counts. The DNA for the CDR3 is TGCGCCAGCAGCTTGGTCACGAGGACGCTGGCTGGGGCCAACGTCCTGACTTTC. Amino acids: CASSLVTRTLAGANVLTF. This chain uses TRBV5-1 with TRBJ2-6; D is unclear. CDR1 is SGHRS, CDR2 YFSETQ, per germline. V was shortened by 0 bases and J by 2 bases, with 15 bases between the two germline ends. The CDR3 runs to 18 residues.

This rearrangement joins TRBV25-1 to TRBJ1-6; 7 positions match TRBD1. The junction had 5 bases not matched to a gene; V was cut back by 5 bases and J by 10 bases. CDR1 MGHDK and CDR2 SYGVNS come from the germline V gene. CDR3 length equals 13 residues. The DNA of the CDR3 is TGTGCCAGCAGTCCAACAGGGGTGTCACCCCTCCACTTT. As protein: CASSPTGVSPLHF. Looking up the rest from reference TRBV25-1 and TRBJ1-6 gives the full variable domain: EADIYQTPRYLVIGTGKKITLECSQTMGHDKMYWYQQDPGMELHLIHYSYGVNSTEKGDLSSESTVSRIRTEHFPLTLESARPSHTSQYLCASSPTGVSPLHFGNGTRLTVT.

This clone was observed a few times. The chain combines TRBV30 with TRBJ1-2; maybe TRBD1 (5 bases). Deletions cut 2 bases from V and 5 bases from J, with 9 bases between. Per the germline V gene, CDR1 is GTSNPN and CDR2 is SVGIG (reference sequence). The CDR3 has 12 amino acids. CDR3 in DNA: TGTGCCTGGAGTCCCGCAGGGTATGGCTACACCTTC. It specifies CAWSPAGYGYTF.

The CDR3 here is CASSLDPGQGDIQYF. In DNA, the CDR3 is TGTGCCAGCAGCTTAGATCCGGGACAGGGGGACATTCAGTACTTC. The genes are TRBV13 and TRBJ2-4; TRBD1 matches at 11 bases. The CDR3 totals 15 residues. With 1 base clipped from V and 8 bases from J, the junction kept 4 bases outside the gene matches. Germline CDR1 reads PRHDT; CDR2 reads FYEKMQ (reference sequence).

This rearrangement joins TRBV27 to TRBJ2-7; the D is unclear. The CDR3 runs 17 residues. Germline loops: CDR1 MNHEY, CDR2 SMNVEV (reference sequence). Between the trimmed V and J ends, which lost 0 bases and 2 bases, there was a span of 17 bases. The CDR3 region has the DNA TGTGCCAGCAGTTTATCGATGATCGGGCCTTACCCCTACGAGCAGTACTTC. It yields the protein CASSLSMIGPYPYEQYF.

This chain connects TRBV28 to TRBJ1-2; 11 nucleotides line up with TRBD1. There are 16 residues in the CDR3. Germline V gene sequence: CDR1 MDHEN, CDR2 SYDVKM. With V trimmed by 6 bases and J by 4 bases, 10 bases remained unmatched. The CDR3 loop is CASSFIGDRGFYGYTF. In DNA, the CDR3 is TGTGCCAGCAGCTTCATAGGGGACAGGGGGTTCTATGGCTACACCTTC.

The V gene is TRBV5-5, the J gene TRBJ1-2, with D maybe TRBD1 (6 bases). CDR3 size: 12 residues. CDR1 SGHKS and CDR2 YYEKEE come from the germline V gene (reference sequence). The V end was cut by 4 bases, the J end by 4 bases, with 8 bases between. In nucleotides, the CDR3 is TGTGCCAGCAGCATAGGGGGCTATGGCTACACCTTC. It is translated as CASSIGGYGYTF.